A selection of T cell receptor beta chains follows, all from one sample in a study of shared clonotypes between healthy human individuals. Sequencing used immunoSEQ multiplex PCR; TCRdb keeps in-frame clones, though not all of them. The sample includes about 2.1 million clones, 80% to 95% of them seen just once. The sequenced material came from naive CD8+ T cells from PBMCs. Receptor source: a man younger than 30 in good health. Some clones in this sample may be carry-over from other donors' samples. Both conserved end residues are part of each CDR3. The D gene is left open where the match is weak. Expanded clones are given a class, and other clones once, few, many or no size at all.

length: 15; V: TRBV15; D: .; J: TRBJ2-3; size: .; DNA: TGTGCCACCAGCAGAGGTAGGGGGGTCACAGATACGCAGTATTTT; CDR3: CATSRGRGVTDTQYF
length: 15; V: TRBV16; D: .; J: TRBJ2-6; size: .; DNA: TGTGCCAGCAGCCCAGGCCTACCTAGGGCCAACGTCCTGACTTTC; CDR3: CASSPGLPRANVLTF
length: 14; V: TRBV2; D: .; J: TRBJ1-1; size: .; DNA: TGTGCCAGCAGTCGTCTGGTGACGAACACTGAAGCTTTCTTT; CDR3: CASSRLVTNTEAFF
length: 16; V: TRBV9; D: .; J: TRBJ2-3; size: .; DNA: TGTGCCAGCAGCGTAGTACCTGTATCTAGCACAGATACGCAGTATTTT; CDR3: CASSVVPVSSTDTQYF
length: 13; V: TRBV6-5; D: .; J: TRBJ2-3; size: once; DNA: TGTGCCAGCAGCATGGACAGACCAGATACGCAGTATTTT; CDR3: CASSMDRPDTQYF
length: 15; V: TRBV4-1; D: .; J: TRBJ2-2; size: .; DNA: TGCGCCAGCAGCCAAGTCCAGGGGTACACCGGGGAGCTGTTTTTT; CDR3: CASSQVQGYTGELFF
length: 13; V: TRBV27; D: .; J: TRBJ2-1; size: .; DNA: TGTGCCAGCAGTCTTCTCGGCGGCAATGAGCAGTTCTTC; CDR3: CASSLLGGNEQFF
length: 21; V: TRBV9; D: .; J: TRBJ1-3; size: .; DNA: TGTGCCAGCAGCGTAGCGTACATGGCGGGGACGGGAGGCCCCTCTGGAAACACCATATATTTT; CDR3: CASSVAYMAGTGGPSGNTIYF
length: 15; V: TRBV5-4; D: TRBD2; J: TRBJ2-5; size: .; DNA: TGTGCCAGCAGCAAGGGACTAGCGGTCCAAGAGACCCAGTACTTC; CDR3: CASSKGLAVQETQYF
length: 14; V: TRBV13; D: .; J: TRBJ2-3; size: .; DNA: TGTGCCAGCAGCTTAGCCGAGCACGAGGATACGCAGTATTTT; CDR3: CASSLAEHEDTQYF